A selection of T cell receptor beta chains follows, all from one sample in a study of T cells in Graves' hyperthyroidism and ophthalmopathy. MiXCR, applied by TCRdb to the multiplex PCR reads, yields one record per CDR3 protein. This sample yields over 350,000 distinct CDR3 sequences, of which 11% to 15% are seen a single time; around 30% belongs to the top ten. Sequenced input: blood. These TCRs come from a man between 45 and 60 years old with Graves' ophthalmopathy. The conserved cysteine and the conserved F or W are not part of the CDR3 here.

CDR3,V,J
ASSQVFGDRDYEQY,TRBV4-1,TRBJ2-7
ASSGLPSYEQY,TRBV5-1,TRBJ2-7
ASRPTGGGYEQY,TRBV2,TRBJ2-7
ASSRLFGGLADTQY,TRBV6-1,TRBJ2-3
ASDFYRGPNEQF,TRBV2,TRBJ2-1
ASRPGQGLTHEQY,TRBV14,TRBJ2-7
ASSLYGFPDTQY,TRBV28,TRBJ2-3
ASSSHGGFSYEQY,TRBV28,TRBJ2-7
ASSFSVKGPEQY,TRBV28,TRBJ2-7
ASILGQGTDEQF,TRBV12-3/TRBV12-4,TRBJ2-1
ASRPPTGTSGLLGNNEQF,TRBV2,TRBJ2-1
AWSRDRPNYGYT,TRBV30,TRBJ1-2
ASSPTGDTEAF,TRBV5-1,TRBJ1-1
ASSQGRGPDTDTQY,TRBV4-2,TRBJ2-3
ASSSANGELF,TRBV6-1,TRBJ2-2
ASSPKTAWSEKLF,TRBV27,TRBJ1-4
ASSLFPRTDTGELF,TRBV27,TRBJ2-2
ASSLRTGSEQF,TRBV11-2,TRBJ2-1
ASSQGDTQY,TRBV3-1,TRBJ2-3
ASSVRALGWEQY,TRBV9,TRBJ2-7
ASSWGTGAYYEQY,TRBV5-1,TRBJ2-7
ASSVDSLGLAPANEQF,TRBV9,TRBJ2-1
ASSLAAGIPYEQY,TRBV7-9,TRBJ2-7
ASRTYDAQGAGKNIQY,TRBV14,TRBJ2-4
ASTGTGGVHEQY,TRBV7-9,TRBJ2-7
ASSSEGSGSWYEQY,TRBV5-1,TRBJ2-7
ASSSSGSRNEQF,TRBV5-1,TRBJ2-1
ASSTDRGGEKLF,TRBV7-9,TRBJ1-4
SVERAGGVYEQF,TRBV29-1,TRBJ2-1
SFGENSNQPQH,TRBV29-1,TRBJ1-5
ASSEGPDSYEQY,TRBV19,TRBJ2-7
SVEEGNIDGELF,TRBV29-1,TRBJ2-2
ASTLQAVQDTEAF,TRBV2,TRBJ1-1
ASSVRNTGELF,TRBV28,TRBJ2-2
SARLAGGPGNEQF,TRBV20-1,TRBJ2-1
ASSLGRDSTTDTQY,TRBV5-5,TRBJ2-3
SARTGANNEQF,TRBV20-1,TRBJ2-1
ASSEQGPYGYT,TRBV25-1,TRBJ1-2
ATSAQYSGIDAKNIQY,TRBV15,TRBJ2-4
ASSWGQFNSPLH,TRBV11-2,TRBJ1-6
ASSLIYEVGFAEAF,TRBV7-8,TRBJ1-1
ASSRSSGMDNEQF,TRBV5-1,TRBJ2-1
ASSVERTAYGYT,TRBV18,TRBJ1-2
ASKTPMNTEAF,TRBV2,TRBJ1-1
SPQRTRNEQF,TRBV20-1,TRBJ2-1
SAVRGAGPYEQY,TRBV20-1,TRBJ2-7
ASSYDRVGNTIY,TRBV6-1,TRBJ1-3
ASRPPGTGSNGYT,TRBV5-1,TRBJ1-2
SARGGGASTNYGYT,TRBV20-1,TRBJ1-2
ASTKEVSTDTQY,TRBV13,TRBJ2-3
AWSSQGRLAKNIQY,TRBV30,TRBJ2-4
ATSDFSGNGNEQF,TRBV24-1,TRBJ2-1
SDTGTGGEDEQF,TRBV29-1,TRBJ2-1
SATEREWSREQY,TRBV20-1,TRBJ2-7
ASSSTTGAGLYEQY,TRBV7-9,TRBJ2-7
ASSLVGQTYNEQF,TRBV5-1,TRBJ2-1
ASSINRDREYNEQF,TRBV19,TRBJ2-1
ASSWPSSGRASTGELF,TRBV11-2,TRBJ2-2
ASNVGLTSSDTQY,TRBV9,TRBJ2-3
SARDREGFEQY,TRBV20-1,TRBJ2-7